This T cell receptor beta chain was identified during a study of T-cell reconstitution after alpha-beta-depleted transplantation in children. Germline loops: CDR1 LGHNA, CDR2 YSLEER. The CDR3 length is 14 residues. The V gene lost 3 bases and the J gene lost 4 bases, with 12 bases spanning the gap. Preparing the TCRbeta library involved the use of unique molecular identifiers. TCRdb re-analysed the PCR reads in MiXCR, keeping a single row per CDR3 protein. Among 500,000 or so distinct CDR3 sequences, about 33% were seen once, and the ten largest hold around 2.5%. The receptor's source is a human donor who donated a stem cell graft to a child with aplastic anemia. This specimen consisted of PBMCs from the stem cell graft donor, obtained from the stem cell graft. V and J are TRBV4-3 and TRBJ1-2; D call uncertain. CDR3 in DNA: TGCGCCAGCAGCCATTGGGCAGAAAGCTATGGCTACACCTTC. Translation: CASSHWAESYGYTF.